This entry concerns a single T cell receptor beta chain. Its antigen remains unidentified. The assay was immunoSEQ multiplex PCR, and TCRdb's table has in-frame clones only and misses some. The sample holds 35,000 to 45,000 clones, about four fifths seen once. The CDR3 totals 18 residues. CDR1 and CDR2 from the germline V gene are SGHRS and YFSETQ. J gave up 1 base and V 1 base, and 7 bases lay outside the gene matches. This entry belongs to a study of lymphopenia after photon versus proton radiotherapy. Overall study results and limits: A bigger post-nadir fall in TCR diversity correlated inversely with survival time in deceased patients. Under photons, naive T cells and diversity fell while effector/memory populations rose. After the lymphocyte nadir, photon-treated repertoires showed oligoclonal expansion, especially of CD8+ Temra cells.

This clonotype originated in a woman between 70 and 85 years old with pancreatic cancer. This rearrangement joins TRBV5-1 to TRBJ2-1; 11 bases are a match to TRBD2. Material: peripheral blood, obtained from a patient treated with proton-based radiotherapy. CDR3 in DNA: TGCGCCAGCAGCTTGCTAGGACTAGCGGGCCGATCCTACAATGAGCAGTTCTTC. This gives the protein CASSLLGLAGRSYNEQFF. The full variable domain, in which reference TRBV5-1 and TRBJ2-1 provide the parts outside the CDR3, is KAGVTQTPRYLIKTRGQQVTLSCSPISGHRSVSWYQQTPGQGLQFLFEYFSETQRNKGNFPGRFSGRQFSNSRSEMNVSTLELGDSALYLCASSLLGLAGRSYNEQFFGPGTRLTVL.